The clone carrying this T cell receptor (beta chain) has a handful of counts. The data originate from a study of blood T cells in healthy people across ages. It was with a sample-barcoded 5' primer and a J-beta primer mix that a second PCR of about 7 to 12 cycles was run. TCRdb itself ran the 5' RACE reads through MiXCR, one entry per CDR3 protein. Of about 570,000 distinct CDR3 sequences listed, 27% are singletons. Specimen: blood. The clonotype originates from a woman in her 70s in good health.

The CDR3 DNA reads TGCGCCAGCAGCTTGGCCTGGACAGGCTTGTCCTACGAGCAGTACTTC. It codes for CASSLAWTGLSYEQYF. J is TRBJ2-7 and V is TRBV5-1, with TRBD1 matching 7 bases. CDR3 size: 16 residues. The V segment lost 0 bases and the J segment 1 base; nucleotides outside the gene matches: 7. CDR1 is SGHRS and CDR2 is YFSETQ in the germline V gene.